This TCR beta chain was sequenced for a study of control samples from healthy donors and cancer patients. CDR1 is SEHNR and CDR2 is FQNEAQ in the germline V gene (reference sequence). V lost 2 bases and J lost 8, with 15 bases in between. CDR3 length: 14 amino acids. Assay: immunoSEQ multiplex PCR; the TCRdb copy retains only in-frame clones and omits some. The table records 150,000 or so clones, 90% to 95% of them present only once. This chain joins TRBV7-9 and TRBJ1-2; D unresolved. The sample was blood. The sequence was obtained from a man aged 18 to 29 in good health. CDR3 bases: TGTGCCAGCAGCTTACCGGACCTGAGTTACGGCTACACCTTC. Protein: CASSLPDLSYGYTF.